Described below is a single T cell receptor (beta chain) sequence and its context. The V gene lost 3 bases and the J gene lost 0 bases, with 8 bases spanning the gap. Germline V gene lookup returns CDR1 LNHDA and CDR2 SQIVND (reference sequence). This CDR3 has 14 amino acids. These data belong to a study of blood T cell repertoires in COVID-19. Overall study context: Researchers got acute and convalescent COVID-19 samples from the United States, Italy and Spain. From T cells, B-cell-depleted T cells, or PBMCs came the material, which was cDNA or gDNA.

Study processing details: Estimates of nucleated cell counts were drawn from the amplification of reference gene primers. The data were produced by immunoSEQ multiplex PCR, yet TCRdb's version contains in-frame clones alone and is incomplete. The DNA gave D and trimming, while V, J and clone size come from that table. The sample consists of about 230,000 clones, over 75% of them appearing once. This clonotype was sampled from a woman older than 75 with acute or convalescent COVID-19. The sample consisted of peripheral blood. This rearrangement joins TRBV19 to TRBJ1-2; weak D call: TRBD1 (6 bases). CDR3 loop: CASSIGTTNYGYTF. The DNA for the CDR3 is TGTGCCAGTAGTATTGGGACAACTAACTATGGCTACACCTTC.